Described below is a single TCR beta chain sequence and its context. V shed 2 bases, J shed 2 bases, and the junction held 2 bases outside the gene matches. The germline V gene encodes CDR1 MNHEY and CDR2 SMNVEV (reference sequence). CDR3 size: 15 residues. This record belongs to a study of blood T cell repertoires in COVID-19. About the research overall: Italy, Spain and the United States were the sources of the convalescent and acute COVID-19 samples. PBMCs, B-cell-depleted T cells, or T cells were the source of the cDNA or gDNA that made up the material.

Original handling: Amplified reference gene primers provided the basis for estimating nucleated cell counts. TCRdb's copy holds only in-frame clones and misses some; the assay was immunoSEQ multiplex PCR. For V, J and clone size, that table is used; D and trimming come from the DNA. The sample records over 200,000 clones, approximately 79% being singletons. The receptor was derived from a human donor in a cohort sampled during active COVID-19. This chain uses TRBV27 with TRBJ2-7; 11 bases are a match to TRBD2. The specimen was peripheral blood. The CDR3 spells CASSLLAGGPYEQYF. The DNA for the CDR3 is TGTGCCAGCAGTTTACTAGCGGGAGGCCCCTACGAGCAGTACTTC.